This TCR beta chain was recorded in a study of Ad26.COV2.S vaccination and SARS-CoV-2 variants. General observations from the study: Placebo recipients had lower spike-specific TCR breadth than vaccine recipients.

On this clone: The antigen is unknown.

Treatment given: around 19 received Ad26.COV2.S at low or high dose, single or two shots; 5 received placebo; per-sample allocation not given. Sampling happened 63 days after the first vaccine or placebo injection. Wuhan-strain spike was delivered by a replication-incompetent Ad26 vector. J lost 4 bases, V lost 8 bases, and 9 bases had no gene match. Germline CDR1 and CDR2: WNHNN and SYGVQD (reference sequence). The CDR3 covers 15 residues. Libraries were prepared by immunoSEQ multiplex PCR; TCRdb keeps only in-frame clonotypes and omits some of them. The sample records roughly 380,000 clones, roughly 81% being singletons.

The source material was peripheral blood, sampled in a trial of Ad26.COV2.S vaccine versus placebo. This chain uses TRBV10-1 with TRBJ2-1, with 9 bases matching TRBD2. This TCR was recovered from a person aged 18-65 years who received the Ad26.COV2.S COVID-19 vaccine or a placebo. The CDR3 loop reads CASASTSGGYNEQFF. As DNA, the CDR3 is TGCGCCAGCGCTTCGACTAGCGGAGGATACAATGAGCAGTTCTTC.